This TCR beta chain was retrieved from a study of blood T cells in healthy people across ages. Study-wide findings and caveats: Naive CD4+ cells and diversity were both higher in long-lived donors than in aged donors.

Trimming cost V 6 bases and J 5 bases, with 13 bases left between them. The CDR3 is made up of 13 amino acids. Primers used in a second PCR of roughly 6 to 12 cycles were a sample-barcoded 5' primer and a J-beta primer mix. Samples each returned at least 2.5 million CDR3-containing paired-end reads. Each CDR3 protein is one row after TCRdb ran MiXCR on the 5' RACE reads. The sample has hundreds of thousands of distinct CDR3 sequences, roughly 44% seen once. The sample holds a few counts of this clonotype. Its specificity is unknown. Extraction of total RNA produced a minimum of 5.5 micrograms from each sample.

Sequenced: blood. The source is a man between 60 and 70 years old in good health. The chain recombines TRBV12-3 or TRBV12-4 with TRBJ1-1; D might be TRBD1 (6 bases). DNA for the CDR3: TGTGCCAGCAGCGGACAGTCTGAGACTGAAGCTTTCTTT. Translating it yields CASSGQSETEAFF.